The sample holds a few counts of the clone carrying this T cell receptor beta chain. These data originate in a study of Ad26.COV2.S vaccination and SARS-CoV-2 variants. The CDR3 consists of 13 residues. V lost 5 bases and J lost 4; bases outside the gene matches: 3. CDR1 is SNHLY and CDR2 is FYNNEI in the germline V gene. As to treatment: 15 to 20 received Ad26.COV2.S at low or high dose, single or two shots; a few received placebo; per-sample allocation not given. Sampling happened 63 days after the first vaccine or placebo injection. Boston supplied an adult donor aged 18-55 years. Clones were sequenced by immunoSEQ multiplex PCR, and TCRdb holds only the in-frame ones, with some missing. The table has approximately 300,000 clones, roughly 84% seen once.

The receptor comes from a person aged 18-65 years who received the Ad26.COV2.S COVID-19 vaccine or a placebo. The material was peripheral blood, obtained in a trial of Ad26.COV2.S vaccine versus placebo. The chain links TRBV2 to TRBJ1-1; 8 nucleotides agree with TRBD1. The CDR3 loop is CASSPTGGTEAFF. For the CDR3, the DNA is TGTGCCAGCAGTCCAACAGGGGGCACTGAAGCTTTCTTT.